These 8 T cell receptor beta chains came from one sample sequenced in a study of T cell changes during pregnancy in multiple sclerosis (dated by TCRdb to the late 2010s). Libraries were constructed by the immunoSEQ multiplex PCR assay. What TCRdb holds here is the immuneACCESS table cut down to in-frame rearrangements. Part of the clones is not present; checked against another copy, under half of the missing clones reflect an unresolved V gene, and the others are unexplained. The table for this sample lists around 100,000 clones; about 90% of them were counted only once. Of the sample, 1.9% falls within the top ten clones. The sequences come from peripheral blood, collected after pregnancy. The receptors here all came from a female donor with multiple sclerosis, enrolled in a pregnancy study.

The V gene is TRBV10-3, the J gene TRBJ1-3, with 8 bases aligning to TRBD1. Germline lookup yields CDR1 ENHRY and CDR2 SYGVKD. V lost 4 bases, J lost 0 bases, and 11 bases stayed unmatched. The CDR3 is 18 residues long. CDR3 protein: CAISGHFGQGLSGNTIYF. The CDR3 nucleotides are TGTGCCATCAGTGGACATTTTGGACAGGGCCTCTCTGGAAACACCATATATTTT.

The gene calls are TRBV7-3 and TRBJ2-3, with 7 bases identical to TRBD2. CDR1 and CDR2 (germline): SGHTA, FQGTGA. Trimming removed 2 bases from V and 4 bases from J; junction bases left unmatched: 15. This CDR3 contains 18 residues. The CDR3 spells CASSLRSAAGVSADTQYF. The DNA of the CDR3 is TGTGCCAGCAGCTTACGTTCAGCCGCGGGGGTCTCAGCAGATACGCAGTATTTT.

V usage is TRBV5-8 and J usage is TRBJ2-7, with TRBD1 matching 7 bases. The ends lost 3 bases at V and 2 bases at J; junction bases unmatched: 14. From germline, CDR1 is SGHTS and CDR2 YDEGEE. The CDR3 is made up of 17 amino acids. The CDR3 is CASSSHWGTANTYEQYF. CDR3 nucleotide sequence: TGTGCCAGCAGCTCACATTGGGGGACAGCCAACACCTACGAGCAGTACTTC.

V gene TRBV6-1 combines with J gene TRBJ2-5, with 8 bases matching TRBD2. V was clipped by 0 bases and J by 4 bases; unmatched bases: 4. The V gene's germline CDR1 is MNHNS and CDR2 SASEGT. The CDR3 covers 15 residues. The CDR3 bases are TGTGCCAGCAGTGAAGCCACGGGAGGGCCAGAGACCCAGTACTTC. Protein sequence: CASSEATGGPETQYF.

There are a few counts of this clone. J is TRBJ1-1 and V is TRBV7-3; 7 bases are shared with TRBD1. This CDR3 spans 15 amino acids. Germline V gives CDR1 SGHTA, CDR2 FQGTGA. Germline trimming cut 3 bases from V and 1 base from J; bases unmatched to any gene: 5. CDR3 coding DNA: TGTGCCAGCAGCTTTACCGGGACAGCGAACACTGAAGCTTTCTTT. Its protein product is CASSFTGTANTEAFF. Filled out from reference TRBV7-3 and TRBJ1-1, the complete variable domain reads GAGVSQTPSNKVTEKGKYVELRCDPISGHTALYWYRQSLGQGPEFLIYFQGTGAADDSGLPNDRFFAVRPEGSVSTLKIQRTERGDSAVYLCASSFTGTANTEAFFGQGTRLTVV.

The chain employs TRBV10-1 and TRBJ1-5; a possible D gene is TRBD1 (6 bases). The CDR3 has 15 residues. Germline CDR1 is WNHNN and CDR2 is SYGVQD (reference sequence). Trimming removed 4 bases from V and 6 bases from J, with 16 bases in between. The CDR3 is CASSVSGARRQPQHF. The CDR3 DNA is TGCGCCAGCAGTGTCTCAGGGGCCAGGCGTCAGCCCCAGCATTTT.

The chain employs TRBV23-1 and TRBJ1-5, with TRBD1 matching over 8 bases. TRBV23-1 qualifies as an ORF whose function is uncertain. V was pared by 0 bases and J by 8 bases, with 12 bases of the junction left unmatched. This CDR3 is 17 amino acids long. The CDR3 DNA is TGCGCCAGCAGTCAATCATTAGGCAGGGGGCCTGGGAAGCCCCAGCATTTT. As protein: CASSQSLGRGPGKPQHF.

The V call is TRBV2, the J call TRBJ2-2, with D perhaps matching TRBD1 (6 bases). Germline CDR1 SNHLY, CDR2 FYNNEI. The CDR3 runs to 13 residues. Trimming took 11 bases from V and 6 from J, leaving 16 bases between them. The chain's CDR3 is CASRTVEAGELFF. CDR3 coding DNA: TGTGCCTCCCGGACAGTCGAGGCCGGGGAGCTGTTTTTT.